This T cell receptor (beta chain) is drawn from a study of T cells in Graves' hyperthyroidism and ophthalmopathy. Study-wide results and caveats: The model anticipated ophthalmopathy a median about 7.1 months pre-onset.

It was considered stable Graves' hyperthyroidism when ophthalmopathy did not progress within 18 months. This clonotype was seen repeatedly, ten times or more. Its target is not known. Amplification of TCR beta CDR3 regions was performed using RNA transcripts as template. A set of HTBI primers served as the primers for a first-round RT-PCR of the TCR CDR3. TCRdb passed the multiplex PCR reads through MiXCR, listing each CDR3 protein once. Here the sample spans under 400,000 distinct CDR3 sequences, about 13% being singletons. Material for sequencing was blood. The TCR comes from a woman younger than 30 with Graves' hyperthyroidism.

The CDR3 reads CSARKGQLQETQYF. The CDR3 DNA reads TGCAGTGCTAGAAAGGGACAGCTACAAGAGACCCAGTACTTC. J is TRBJ2-5 and V is TRBV20-1; 7 bases fit TRBD1. V gave up 2 bases and J gave up 2 bases; unmatched junction bases: 5. The CDR3 runs 14 residues. CDR1 DFQATT and CDR2 SNEGSKA come from the germline V gene (reference sequence).